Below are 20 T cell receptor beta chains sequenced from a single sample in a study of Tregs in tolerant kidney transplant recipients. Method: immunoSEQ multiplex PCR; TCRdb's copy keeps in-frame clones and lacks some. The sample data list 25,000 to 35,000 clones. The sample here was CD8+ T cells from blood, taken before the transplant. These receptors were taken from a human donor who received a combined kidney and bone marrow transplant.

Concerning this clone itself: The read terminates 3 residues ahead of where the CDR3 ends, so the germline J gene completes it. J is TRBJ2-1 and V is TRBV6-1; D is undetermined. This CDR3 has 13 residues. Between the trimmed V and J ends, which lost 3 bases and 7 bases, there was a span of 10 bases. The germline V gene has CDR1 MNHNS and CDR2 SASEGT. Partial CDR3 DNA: TGTGCCAGCAGTGATCTCCCAGCGAATGAG. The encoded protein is CASSDLPANE. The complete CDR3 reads CASSDLPANEQFF.

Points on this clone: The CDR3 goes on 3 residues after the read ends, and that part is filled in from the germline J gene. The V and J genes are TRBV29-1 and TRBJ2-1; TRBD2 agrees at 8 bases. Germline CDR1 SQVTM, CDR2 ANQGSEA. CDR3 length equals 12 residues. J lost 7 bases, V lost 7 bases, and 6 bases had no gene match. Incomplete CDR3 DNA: TGCAGCGGGACCCCGGGGGGGAATGAG. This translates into CSGTPGGNE. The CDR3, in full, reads CSGTPGGNEQFF.

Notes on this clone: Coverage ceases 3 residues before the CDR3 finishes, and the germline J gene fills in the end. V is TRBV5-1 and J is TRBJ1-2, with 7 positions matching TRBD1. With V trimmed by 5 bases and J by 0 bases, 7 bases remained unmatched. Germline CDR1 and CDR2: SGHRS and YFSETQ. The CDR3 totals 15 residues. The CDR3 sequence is CASRPTGDPNYGYTF. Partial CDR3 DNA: TGCGCCAGCAGGCCTACAGGGGATCCTAACTATGGC.

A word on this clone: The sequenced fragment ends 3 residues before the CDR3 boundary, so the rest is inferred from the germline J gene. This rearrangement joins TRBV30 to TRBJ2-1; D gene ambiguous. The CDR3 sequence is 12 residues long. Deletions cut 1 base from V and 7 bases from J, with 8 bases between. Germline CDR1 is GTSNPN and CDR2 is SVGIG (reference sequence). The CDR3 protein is CAWSASGNEQFF. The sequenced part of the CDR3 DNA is TGTGCCTGGAGTGCTTCGGGTAATGAG.

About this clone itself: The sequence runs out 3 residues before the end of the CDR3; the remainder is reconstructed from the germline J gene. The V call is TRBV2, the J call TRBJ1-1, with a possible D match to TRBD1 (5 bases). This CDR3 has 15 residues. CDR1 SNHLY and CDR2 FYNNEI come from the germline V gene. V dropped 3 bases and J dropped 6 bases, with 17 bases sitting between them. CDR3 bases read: TGTGCCAGCAGTGAGTCGATTCCGGGGGACGCTGAA. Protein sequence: CASSESIPGDAE. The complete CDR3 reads CASSESIPGDAEAFF.

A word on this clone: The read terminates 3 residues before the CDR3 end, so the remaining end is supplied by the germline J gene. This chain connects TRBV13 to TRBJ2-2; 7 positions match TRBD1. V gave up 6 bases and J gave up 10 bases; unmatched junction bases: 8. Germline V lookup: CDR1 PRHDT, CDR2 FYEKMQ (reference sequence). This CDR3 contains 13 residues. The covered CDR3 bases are TGTGCCAGCAGACGAACAGGGGACGCGGAG. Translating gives CASRRTGDAE. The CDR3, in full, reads CASRRTGDAELFF.

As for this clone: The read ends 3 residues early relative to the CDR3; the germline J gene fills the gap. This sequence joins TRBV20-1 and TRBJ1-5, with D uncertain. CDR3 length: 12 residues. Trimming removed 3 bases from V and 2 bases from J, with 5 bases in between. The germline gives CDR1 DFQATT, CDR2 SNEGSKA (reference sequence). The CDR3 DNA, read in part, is TGCAGTGCTAGCATAGGCAATCAGCCC. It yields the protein CSASIGNQP. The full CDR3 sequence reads CSASIGNQPQHF.

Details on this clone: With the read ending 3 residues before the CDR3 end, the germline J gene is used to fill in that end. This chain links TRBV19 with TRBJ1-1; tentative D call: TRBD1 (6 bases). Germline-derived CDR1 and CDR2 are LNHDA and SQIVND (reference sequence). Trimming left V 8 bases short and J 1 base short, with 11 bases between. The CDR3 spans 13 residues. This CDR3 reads CASRTGTNTEAFF. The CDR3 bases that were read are TGTGCCAGTCGCACAGGGACGAACACTGAA.

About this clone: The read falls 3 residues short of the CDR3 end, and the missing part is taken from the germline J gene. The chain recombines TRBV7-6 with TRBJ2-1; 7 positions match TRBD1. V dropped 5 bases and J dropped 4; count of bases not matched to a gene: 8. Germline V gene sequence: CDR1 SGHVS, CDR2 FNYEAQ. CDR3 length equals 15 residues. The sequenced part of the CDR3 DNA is TGTGCCAGCAGCCCCCGACAGGGAAGTTACAATGAG. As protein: CASSPRQGSYNE. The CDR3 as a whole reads CASSPRQGSYNEQFF.

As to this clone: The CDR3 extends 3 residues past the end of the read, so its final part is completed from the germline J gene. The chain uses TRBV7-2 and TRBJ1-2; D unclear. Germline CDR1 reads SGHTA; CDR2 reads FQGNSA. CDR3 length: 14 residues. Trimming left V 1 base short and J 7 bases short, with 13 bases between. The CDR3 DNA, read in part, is TGTGCCAGCAGCTTAGATCTCGGGTGGAGTGGC. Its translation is CASSLDLGWSG. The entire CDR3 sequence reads CASSLDLGWSGYTF.

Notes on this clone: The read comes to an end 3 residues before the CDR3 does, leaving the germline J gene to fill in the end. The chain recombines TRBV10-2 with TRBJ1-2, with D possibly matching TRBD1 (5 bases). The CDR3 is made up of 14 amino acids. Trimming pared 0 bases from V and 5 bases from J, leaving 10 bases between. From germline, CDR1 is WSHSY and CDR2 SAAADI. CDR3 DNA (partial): TGCGCCAGCAGTGAGTCGGCAGGGTGGTATGGC. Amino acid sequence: CASSESAGWYG. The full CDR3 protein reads CASSESAGWYGYTF.

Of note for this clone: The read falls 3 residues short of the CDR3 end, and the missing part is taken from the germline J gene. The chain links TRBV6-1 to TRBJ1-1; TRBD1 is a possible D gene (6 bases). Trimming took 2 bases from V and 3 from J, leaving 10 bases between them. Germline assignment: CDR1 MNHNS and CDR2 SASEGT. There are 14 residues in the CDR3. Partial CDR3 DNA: TGTGCCAGCAGTGAATACAGGGCAGACACTGAA. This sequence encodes CASSEYRADTE. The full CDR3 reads CASSEYRADTEAFF.

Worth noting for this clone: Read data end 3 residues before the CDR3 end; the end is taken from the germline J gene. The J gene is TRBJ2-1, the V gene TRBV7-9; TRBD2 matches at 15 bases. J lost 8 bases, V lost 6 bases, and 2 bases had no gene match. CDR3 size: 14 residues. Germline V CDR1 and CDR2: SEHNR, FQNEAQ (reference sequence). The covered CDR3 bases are TGTGCCAGCAGGGGGACTAGCGGGAGGTATGAG. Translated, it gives CASRGTSGRYE. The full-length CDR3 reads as CASRGTSGRYEQFF.

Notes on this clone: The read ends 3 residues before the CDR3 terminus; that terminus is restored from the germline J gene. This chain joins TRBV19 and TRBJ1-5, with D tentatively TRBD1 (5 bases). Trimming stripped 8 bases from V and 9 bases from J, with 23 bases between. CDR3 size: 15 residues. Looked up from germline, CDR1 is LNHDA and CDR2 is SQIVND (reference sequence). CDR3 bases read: TGTGCCAGTTCCCATGGGCCGACAGCGTATGCGCCC. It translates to CASSHGPTAYAP. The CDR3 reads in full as CASSHGPTAYAPQHF.

The DNA read from the CDR3 is TGTGCCAGTCGGACTCGGGAGAATCCCGGGGAG. This encodes CASRTRENPGE. The whole CDR3 sequence reads CASRTRENPGELFF. V and J are TRBV19 and TRBJ2-2, with a weak D call TRBD2 (6 bases). Sequencing ends 3 residues short of the CDR3 end; the germline J gene provides the rest. V lost 8 bases, J lost 6 bases, and 16 bases lay in between. Germline assignment: CDR1 LNHDA and CDR2 SQIVND (reference sequence). There are 14 residues in the CDR3.

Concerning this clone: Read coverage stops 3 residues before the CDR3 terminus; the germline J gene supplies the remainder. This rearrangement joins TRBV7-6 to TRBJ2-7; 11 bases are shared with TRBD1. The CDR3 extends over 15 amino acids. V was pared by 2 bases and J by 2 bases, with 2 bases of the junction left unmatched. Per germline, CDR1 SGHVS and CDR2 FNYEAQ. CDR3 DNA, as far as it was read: TGTGCCAGCAGCTTATCGGGACAGGGGGCCTACGAG. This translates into CASSLSGQGAYE. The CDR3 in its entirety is CASSLSGQGAYEQYF.

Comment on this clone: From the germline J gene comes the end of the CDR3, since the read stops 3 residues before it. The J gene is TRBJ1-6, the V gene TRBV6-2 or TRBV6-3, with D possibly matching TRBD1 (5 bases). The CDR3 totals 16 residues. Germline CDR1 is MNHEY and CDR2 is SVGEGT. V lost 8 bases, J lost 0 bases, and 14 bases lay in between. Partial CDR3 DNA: TGTGCCAGCGGACAACTCGGAAGCTCCTATAATTCACCC. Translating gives CASGQLGSSYNSP. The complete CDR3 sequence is CASGQLGSSYNSPLHF.

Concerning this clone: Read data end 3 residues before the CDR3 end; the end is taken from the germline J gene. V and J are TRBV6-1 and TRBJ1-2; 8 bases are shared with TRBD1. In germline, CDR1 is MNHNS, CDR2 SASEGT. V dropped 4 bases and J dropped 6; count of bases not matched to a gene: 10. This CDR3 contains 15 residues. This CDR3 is CASSAARTGLHGYTF. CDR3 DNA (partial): TGTGCCAGCAGTGCCGCGCGGACAGGGCTGCATGGC.

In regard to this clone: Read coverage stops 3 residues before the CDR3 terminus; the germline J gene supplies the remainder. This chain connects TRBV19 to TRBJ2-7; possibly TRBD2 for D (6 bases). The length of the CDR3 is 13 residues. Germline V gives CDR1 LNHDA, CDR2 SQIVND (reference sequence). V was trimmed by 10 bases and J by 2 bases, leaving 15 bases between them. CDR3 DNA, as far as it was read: TGTGCCACCAGGGCCGCGGGGACCTACGAG. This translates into CATRAAGTYE. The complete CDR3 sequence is CATRAAGTYEQYF.

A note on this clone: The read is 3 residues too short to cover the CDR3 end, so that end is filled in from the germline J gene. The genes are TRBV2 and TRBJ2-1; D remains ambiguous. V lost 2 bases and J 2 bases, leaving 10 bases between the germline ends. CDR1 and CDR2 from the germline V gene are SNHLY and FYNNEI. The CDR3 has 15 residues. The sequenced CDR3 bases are TGTGCCAGCAGTGAAAGTCCACTCGCCTACAATGAG. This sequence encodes CASSESPLAYNE. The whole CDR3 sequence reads CASSESPLAYNEQFF.